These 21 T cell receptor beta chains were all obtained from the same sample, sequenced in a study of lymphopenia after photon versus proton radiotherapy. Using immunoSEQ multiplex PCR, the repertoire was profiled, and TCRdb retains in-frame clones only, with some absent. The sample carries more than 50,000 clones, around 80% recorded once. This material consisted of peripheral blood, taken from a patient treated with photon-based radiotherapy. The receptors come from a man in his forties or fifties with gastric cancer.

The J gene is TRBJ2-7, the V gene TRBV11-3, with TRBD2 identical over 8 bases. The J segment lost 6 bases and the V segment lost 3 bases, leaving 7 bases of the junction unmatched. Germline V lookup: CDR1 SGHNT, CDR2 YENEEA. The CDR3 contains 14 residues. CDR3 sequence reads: CASSLSRGASEQYF. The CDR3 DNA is TGTGCCAGCAGCTTGTCGCGGGGGGCGAGCGAGCAGTACTTC.

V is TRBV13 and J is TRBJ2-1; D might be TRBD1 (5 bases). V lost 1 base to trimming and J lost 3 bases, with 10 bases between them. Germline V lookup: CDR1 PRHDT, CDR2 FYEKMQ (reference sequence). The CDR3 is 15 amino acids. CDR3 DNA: TGTGCCAGCAGCTTAGTTGGCAGGGACTACAATGAGCAGTTCTTC. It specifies CASSLVGRDYNEQFF. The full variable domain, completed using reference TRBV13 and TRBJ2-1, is AAGVIQSPRHLIKEKRETATLKCYPIPRHDTVYWYQQGPGQDPQFLISFYEKMQSDKGSIPDRFSAQQFSDYHSELNMSSLELGDSALYFCASSLVGRDYNEQFFGPGTRLTVL.

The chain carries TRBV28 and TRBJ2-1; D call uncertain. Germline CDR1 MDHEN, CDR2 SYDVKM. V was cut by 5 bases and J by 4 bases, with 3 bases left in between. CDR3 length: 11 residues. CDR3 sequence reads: CASSNYNEQFF. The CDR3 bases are TGTGCCAGCAGTAATTACAATGAGCAGTTCTTC.

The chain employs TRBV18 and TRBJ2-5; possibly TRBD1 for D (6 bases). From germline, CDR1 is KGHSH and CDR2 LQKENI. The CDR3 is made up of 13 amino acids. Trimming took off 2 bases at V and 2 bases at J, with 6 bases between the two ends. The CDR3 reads CASSPTGQETQYF. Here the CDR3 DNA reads TGTGCCAGCTCACCAACAGGGCAAGAGACCCAGTACTTC.

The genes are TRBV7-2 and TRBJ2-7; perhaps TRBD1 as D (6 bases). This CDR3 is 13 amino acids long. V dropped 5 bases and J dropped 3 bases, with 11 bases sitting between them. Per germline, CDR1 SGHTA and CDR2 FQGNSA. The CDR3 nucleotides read TGTGCCAGCAGCCTAAGGGACATCTACGAGCAGTACTTC. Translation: CASSLRDIYEQYF.

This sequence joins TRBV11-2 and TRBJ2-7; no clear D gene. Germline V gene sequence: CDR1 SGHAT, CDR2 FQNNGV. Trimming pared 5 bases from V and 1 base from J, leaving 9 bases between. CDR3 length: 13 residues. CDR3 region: CASSPIRSYEQYF. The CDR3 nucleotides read TGTGCCAGCAGCCCCATTAGGTCCTACGAGCAGTACTTC.

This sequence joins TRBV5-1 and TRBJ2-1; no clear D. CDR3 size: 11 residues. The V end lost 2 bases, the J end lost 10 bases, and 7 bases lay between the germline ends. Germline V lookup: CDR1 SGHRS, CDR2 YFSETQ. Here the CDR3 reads CASSLVREQFF. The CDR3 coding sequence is TGCGCCAGCAGCTTAGTGCGGGAGCAGTTCTTC.

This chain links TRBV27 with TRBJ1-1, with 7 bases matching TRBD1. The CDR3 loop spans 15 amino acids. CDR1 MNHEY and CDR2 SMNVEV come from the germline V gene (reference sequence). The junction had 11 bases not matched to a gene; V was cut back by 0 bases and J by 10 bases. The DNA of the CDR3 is TGTGCCAGCAGTTTATCACTCGGGCTCGCAGGGGGAGCTTTCTTT. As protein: CASSLSLGLAGGAFF.

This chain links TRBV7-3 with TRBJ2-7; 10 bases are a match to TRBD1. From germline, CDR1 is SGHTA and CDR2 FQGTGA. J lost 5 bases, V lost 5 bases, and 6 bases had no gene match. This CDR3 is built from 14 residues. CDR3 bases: TGTGCCAGCAGCCCAGACAGGGGGCTAAACGAGCAGTACTTC. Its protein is CASSPDRGLNEQYF.

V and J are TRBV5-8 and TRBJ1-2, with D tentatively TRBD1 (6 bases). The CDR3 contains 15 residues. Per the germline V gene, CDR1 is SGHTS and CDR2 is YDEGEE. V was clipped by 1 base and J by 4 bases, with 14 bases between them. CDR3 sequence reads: CASSLRQAISYGYTF. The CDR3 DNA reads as TGTGCCAGCAGCTTGCGACAGGCGATCTCCTATGGCTACACCTTC.

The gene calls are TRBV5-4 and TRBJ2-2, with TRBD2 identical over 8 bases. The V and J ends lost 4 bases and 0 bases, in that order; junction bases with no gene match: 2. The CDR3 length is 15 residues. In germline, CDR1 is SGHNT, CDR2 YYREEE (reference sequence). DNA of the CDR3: TGTGCCAGCAGCCGGGGGGGAACGAACACCGGGGAGCTGTTTTTT. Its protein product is CASSRGGTNTGELFF. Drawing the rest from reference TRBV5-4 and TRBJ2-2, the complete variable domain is ETGVTQSPTHLIKTRGQQVTLRCSSQSGHNTVSWYQQALGQGPQFIFQYYREEENGRGNFPPRFSGLQFPNYSSELNVNALELDDSALYLCASSRGGTNTGELFFGEGSRLTVL.

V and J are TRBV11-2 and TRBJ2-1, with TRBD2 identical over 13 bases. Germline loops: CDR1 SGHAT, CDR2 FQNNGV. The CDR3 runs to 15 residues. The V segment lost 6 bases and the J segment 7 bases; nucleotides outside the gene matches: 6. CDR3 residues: CASRLLAGGLNEQFF. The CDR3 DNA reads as TGTGCCAGCAGACTACTAGCGGGAGGGCTGAATGAGCAGTTCTTC.

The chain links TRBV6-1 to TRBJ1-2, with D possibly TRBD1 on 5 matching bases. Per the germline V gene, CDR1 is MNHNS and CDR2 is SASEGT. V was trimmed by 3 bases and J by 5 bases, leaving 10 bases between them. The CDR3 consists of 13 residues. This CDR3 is CASSETVKYGYTF. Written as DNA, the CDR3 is TGTGCCAGCAGTGAGACAGTCAAATATGGCTACACCTTC.

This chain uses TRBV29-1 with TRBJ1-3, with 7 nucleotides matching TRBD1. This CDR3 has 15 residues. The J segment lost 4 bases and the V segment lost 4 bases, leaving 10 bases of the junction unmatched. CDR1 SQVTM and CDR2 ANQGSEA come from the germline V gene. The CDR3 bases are TGCAGCGTTGCCTTTGGACAGGAACTGGGAAACACCATATATTTT. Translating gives CSVAFGQELGNTIYF.

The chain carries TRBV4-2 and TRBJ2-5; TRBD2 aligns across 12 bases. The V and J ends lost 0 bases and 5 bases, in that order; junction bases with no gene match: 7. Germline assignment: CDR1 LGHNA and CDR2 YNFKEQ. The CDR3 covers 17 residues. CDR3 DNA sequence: TGTGCCAGCAGCCAAGATCCCCTAGCGGGAGGGGCGGAGACCCAGTACTTC. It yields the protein CASSQDPLAGGAETQYF.

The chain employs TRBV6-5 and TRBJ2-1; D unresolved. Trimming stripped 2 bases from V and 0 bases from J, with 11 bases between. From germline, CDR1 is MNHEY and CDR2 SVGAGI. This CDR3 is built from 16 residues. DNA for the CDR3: TGTGCCAGCAGTTACCGGCCCCTGGGCTCCTACAATGAGCAGTTCTTC. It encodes CASSYRPLGSYNEQFF.

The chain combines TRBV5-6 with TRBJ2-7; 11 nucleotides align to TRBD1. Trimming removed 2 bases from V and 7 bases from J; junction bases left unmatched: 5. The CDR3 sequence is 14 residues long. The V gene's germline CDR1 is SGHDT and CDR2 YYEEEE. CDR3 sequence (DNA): TGTGCCAGCAGCTTCGGACAGGGGGCGGGGGAGCAGTACTTC. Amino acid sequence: CASSFGQGAGEQYF.

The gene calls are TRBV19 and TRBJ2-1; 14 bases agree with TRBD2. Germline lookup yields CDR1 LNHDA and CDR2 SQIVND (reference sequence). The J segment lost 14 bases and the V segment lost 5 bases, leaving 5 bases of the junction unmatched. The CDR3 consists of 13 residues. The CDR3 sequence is CASSGTSGSGEFF. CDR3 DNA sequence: TGTGCCAGTAGTGGGACTAGCGGGAGTGGGGAGTTCTTC.

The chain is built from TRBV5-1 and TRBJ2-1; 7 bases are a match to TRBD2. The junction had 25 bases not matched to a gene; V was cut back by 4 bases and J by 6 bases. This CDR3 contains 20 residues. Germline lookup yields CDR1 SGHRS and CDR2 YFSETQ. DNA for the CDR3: TGCGCCAGCAGCCTTCAGAGGTTTCTCGGGAGGTGGCGGGTAGGCAATGAGCAGTTCTTC. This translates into CASSLQRFLGRWRVGNEQFF.

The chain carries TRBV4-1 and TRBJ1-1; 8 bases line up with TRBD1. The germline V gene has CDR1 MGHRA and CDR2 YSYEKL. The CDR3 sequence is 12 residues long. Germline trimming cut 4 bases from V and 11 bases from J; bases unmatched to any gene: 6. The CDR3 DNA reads TGCGCCAGCAGCCTTCAGGGGGCTAGTGCTTTCTTT. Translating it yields CASSLQGASAFF.

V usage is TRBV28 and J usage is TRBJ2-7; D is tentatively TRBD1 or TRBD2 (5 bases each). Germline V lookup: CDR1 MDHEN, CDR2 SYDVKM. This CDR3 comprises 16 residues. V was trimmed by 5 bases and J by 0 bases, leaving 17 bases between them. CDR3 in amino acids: CASSASGTQYSYEQYF. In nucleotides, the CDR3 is TGTGCCAGCAGTGCCTCCGGGACGCAGTACTCCTACGAGCAGTACTTC. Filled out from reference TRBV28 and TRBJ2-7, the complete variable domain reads DVKVTQSSRYLVKRTGEKVFLECVQDMDHENMFWYRQDPGLGLRLIYFSYDVKMKEKGDIPEGYSVSREKKERFSLILESASTNQTSMYLCASSASGTQYSYEQYFGPGTRLTVT.